This is a list of T cell receptor beta chains from one sample in a study of T cell changes during pregnancy in multiple sclerosis. The assay was immunoSEQ multiplex PCR, and TCRdb's table has in-frame clones only and misses some. The sample holds 69,000 or so clones; around 90% are singletons and the top ten take about 0.31%. Sequenced material: CD4+ T cells from peripheral blood mononuclear cells, taken in the third trimester of pregnancy. The origin of the receptors is a female donor in good health, enrolled as a control in a pregnancy study. CDR3s include the opening cysteine and the closing phenylalanine or tryptophan. A D gene is named only where the DNA matches it firmly. Size values are once, few and many counts, or a class for expanded clones, and some rows have none.

abundance: NA; v_gene: TRBV7-3; j_gene: TRBJ1-1; d_gene: NA; CDR3aa: CASSLRGGAGTEAFF; CDR3nt: TGTGCCAGCAGCCTCCGGGGGGGGGCGGGCACTGAAGCTTTCTTT
abundance: once; v_gene: TRBV5-1; j_gene: TRBJ1-1; d_gene: NA; CDR3aa: CASSLNVQGPTEAFF; CDR3nt: TGCGCCAGCAGCTTGAATGTACAGGGTCCAACTGAAGCTTTCTTT
abundance: once; v_gene: TRBV7-8; j_gene: TRBJ2-2; d_gene: NA; CDR3aa: CASSLRGRSGELFF; CDR3nt: TGTGCCAGCAGCTTAAGGGGGAGAAGCGGGGAGCTGTTTTTT
abundance: NA; v_gene: TRBV29-1; j_gene: TRBJ1-1; d_gene: NA; CDR3aa: CSVELQAVAFF; CDR3nt: TGCAGCGTTGAATTACAGGCCGTAGCTTTCTTT
abundance: NA; v_gene: TRBV10-3; j_gene: TRBJ1-2; d_gene: TRBD1; CDR3aa: CAISDGNRGQAYGYTF; CDR3nt: TGTGCCATCAGTGACGGGAACAGGGGGCAAGCCTATGGCTACACCTTC
abundance: NA; v_gene: TRBV19; j_gene: TRBJ1-1; d_gene: NA; CDR3aa: CASSIDRVANTEAFF; CDR3nt: TGTGCCAGTAGTATCGATCGGGTGGCGAACACTGAAGCTTTCTTT
abundance: many; v_gene: TRBV14; j_gene: TRBJ1-6; d_gene: NA; CDR3aa: CASSQGRENSPLHF; CDR3nt: TGTGCCAGCAGCCAAGGACGGGAAAATTCACCCCTCCACTTT
abundance: NA; v_gene: TRBV11-3; j_gene: TRBJ2-2; d_gene: TRBD1; CDR3aa: CASSRTGDGELFF; CDR3nt: TGTGCCAGCAGCCGGACAGGGGACGGGGAGCTGTTTTTT
abundance: NA; v_gene: TRBV2; j_gene: TRBJ2-3; d_gene: TRBD2; CDR3aa: CASRGGTSGADTQYF; CDR3nt: TGTGCCAGCAGGGGGGGGACTAGCGGGGCAGATACGCAGTATTTT
abundance: NA; v_gene: TRBV11-3; j_gene: TRBJ1-4; d_gene: TRBD1; CDR3aa: CASSSGGTATNEKLFF; CDR3nt: TGTGCCAGCAGCTCGGGAGGGACAGCAACTAATGAAAAACTGTTTTTT
abundance: NA; v_gene: TRBV10-3; j_gene: TRBJ2-1; d_gene: TRBD2; CDR3aa: CAIRGTSGGPSSYNEQFF; CDR3nt: TGTGCCATCAGAGGGACTAGCGGGGGGCCGAGCTCCTACAATGAGCAGTTCTTC
abundance: NA; v_gene: TRBV5-1; j_gene: TRBJ2-5; d_gene: NA; CDR3aa: CASSLEATGLETQYF; CDR3nt: TGCGCCAGCAGCTTGGAGGCCACCGGGTTGGAGACCCAGTACTTC
abundance: NA; v_gene: TRBV11-3; j_gene: TRBJ2-7; d_gene: TRBD2; CDR3aa: CASSSTGLPSSYEQYF; CDR3nt: TGTGCCAGCAGCTCCACGGGACTACCCAGCTCCTACGAGCAGTACTTC
abundance: NA; v_gene: TRBV4-1; j_gene: TRBJ1-1; d_gene: NA; CDR3aa: CASSPGTIGPFF; CDR3nt: TGCGCCAGCAGCCCTGGGACTATCGGACCTTTCTTT
abundance: NA; v_gene: TRBV5-6; j_gene: TRBJ2-2; d_gene: NA; CDR3aa: CASSLAANTGELFF; CDR3nt: TGTGCCAGCAGCTTGGCAGCGAACACCGGGGAGCTGTTTTTT
abundance: NA; v_gene: TRBV7-3; j_gene: TRBJ2-5; d_gene: TRBD1; CDR3aa: CASSDRQGPSETQYF; CDR3nt: TGTGCCAGCAGCGACCGACAGGGACCATCAGAGACCCAGTACTTC
abundance: NA; v_gene: TRBV4-2; j_gene: TRBJ1-2; d_gene: TRBD1; CDR3aa: CASSQGRRQGKNYGYTF; CDR3nt: TGTGCCAGCAGCCAAGGAAGGAGACAGGGTAAGAACTATGGCTACACCTTC
abundance: NA; v_gene: TRBV7-8; j_gene: TRBJ1-1; d_gene: TRBD1; CDR3aa: CASSIDRGNTEAFF; CDR3nt: TGTGCCAGCAGCATAGACAGGGGGAACACTGAAGCTTTCTTT
abundance: NA; v_gene: TRBV7-2; j_gene: TRBJ1-2; d_gene: TRBD1; CDR3aa: CASSSLTGGATGYTF; CDR3nt: TGTGCCAGCAGCTCGTTGACAGGGGGCGCGACTGGCTACACCTTC
abundance: NA; v_gene: TRBV15; j_gene: TRBJ1-3; d_gene: NA; CDR3aa: CATSHKGYHGNTIYF; CDR3nt: TGTGCCACCTCCCACAAGGGGTACCATGGAAACACCATATATTTT
abundance: few; v_gene: TRBV27; j_gene: TRBJ2-3; d_gene: TRBD1; CDR3aa: CASSLRTGMMSTDTQYF; CDR3nt: TGTGCCAGCAGTTTACGGACAGGGATGATGAGCACAGATACGCAGTATTTT
abundance: NA; v_gene: TRBV6-6; j_gene: TRBJ2-3; d_gene: NA; CDR3aa: CASSYPSGADTQYF; CDR3nt: TGTGCCAGCAGTTACCCGTCAGGGGCAGATACGCAGTATTTT
abundance: NA; v_gene: TRBV4-3; j_gene: TRBJ1-2; d_gene: TRBD1; CDR3aa: CASSQVRTGGNGYTF; CDR3nt: TGCGCCAGCAGCCAAGTCCGGACAGGGGGTAATGGCTACACCTTC
abundance: NA; v_gene: TRBV5-8; j_gene: TRBJ2-7; d_gene: TRBD1; CDR3aa: CASSLGQGAYEQYF; CDR3nt: TGTGCCAGCAGCTTGGGACAGGGGGCCTACGAGCAGTACTTC
abundance: once; v_gene: TRBV30; j_gene: TRBJ2-2; d_gene: NA; CDR3aa: CAWRRGWTGELFF; CDR3nt: TGTGCCTGGAGACGGGGGTGGACCGGGGAGCTGTTTTTT
abundance: NA; v_gene: TRBV7-2; j_gene: TRBJ2-2; d_gene: NA; CDR3aa: CASSTGSNTGELFF; CDR3nt: TGTGCCAGCAGCACAGGGTCGAACACCGGGGAGCTGTTTTTT
abundance: NA; v_gene: TRBV29-1; j_gene: TRBJ1-2; d_gene: TRBD1; CDR3aa: CSVEVTGGGGYTF; CDR3nt: TGCAGCGTTGAAGTCACAGGGGGAGGAGGCTACACCTTC
abundance: NA; v_gene: TRBV6-1; j_gene: TRBJ2-5; d_gene: NA; CDR3aa: CASSERERETQYF; CDR3nt: TGTGCCAGCAGTGAACGGGAGCGAGAGACCCAGTACTTC
abundance: NA; v_gene: TRBV20-1; j_gene: TRBJ1-1; d_gene: NA; CDR3aa: CSAHRASEAFF; CDR3nt: TGCAGTGCCCACAGGGCCTCTGAAGCTTTCTTT
abundance: NA; v_gene: TRBV11-3; j_gene: TRBJ2-5; d_gene: NA; CDR3aa: CASSLGGQETQYF; CDR3nt: TGTGCCAGCAGCTTAGGAGGCCAAGAGACCCAGTACTTC
abundance: NA; v_gene: TRBV6-5; j_gene: TRBJ2-3; d_gene: NA; CDR3aa: CASSPGHGPTDTQYF; CDR3nt: TGTGCCAGCAGTCCGGGACACGGACCAACAGATACGCAGTATTTT
abundance: NA; v_gene: TRBV25-1; j_gene: TRBJ2-7; d_gene: TRBD1; CDR3aa: CASSETGGWYEQYF; CDR3nt: TGTGCCAGCAGTGAAACAGGGGGCTGGTACGAGCAGTACTTC
abundance: NA; v_gene: TRBV4-3; j_gene: TRBJ2-3; d_gene: NA; CDR3aa: CASSQGGVTPDTQYF; CDR3nt: TGCGCCAGCAGCCAAGGGGGAGTGACCCCAGATACGCAGTATTTT
abundance: NA; v_gene: TRBV7-6; j_gene: TRBJ2-1; d_gene: TRBD1; CDR3aa: CASRNRRNRGRNNEQFF; CDR3nt: TGTGCCAGCAGGAATCGACGGAACAGGGGGCGGAACAATGAGCAGTTCTTC